This T cell receptor beta chain stems from a study of T-cell memory formation after mild COVID-19. Study-level findings and limits: Certain responding clones were present in pre-infection memory, suggesting participation of cross-reactive memory.

Between the trimmed V and J ends, which lost 3 bases and 0 bases, there was a span of 6 bases. CDR3 length: 14 residues. Amplification by 5'RACE using constant-segment primers produced TCR alpha and TCR beta cDNA libraries that carried sample barcodes and UMIs. TCRdb processed the 5' RACE reads anew with MiXCR; each CDR3 protein has one entry. This repertoire shows about 82,000 distinct CDR3 sequences, 9.5% to 15% found once; its top ten account for 41%. As regards this clonotype: Its antigen is still unknown.

Sequencing was performed on PBMCs or a T cell subset sorted from them (not recorded which). This chain joins TRBV12-3 or TRBV12-4 and TRBJ1-5, with a tentative D call TRBD1 (5 bases). The receptor was isolated from a young man who had mild COVID-19 (a few samples of this study predate the infection). Cell type and time point are not known. DNA of the CDR3: TGTGCCAGCAGTTTCCAGGGTAGCAATCAGCCCCAGCATTTT. Translation: CASSFQGSNQPQHF.